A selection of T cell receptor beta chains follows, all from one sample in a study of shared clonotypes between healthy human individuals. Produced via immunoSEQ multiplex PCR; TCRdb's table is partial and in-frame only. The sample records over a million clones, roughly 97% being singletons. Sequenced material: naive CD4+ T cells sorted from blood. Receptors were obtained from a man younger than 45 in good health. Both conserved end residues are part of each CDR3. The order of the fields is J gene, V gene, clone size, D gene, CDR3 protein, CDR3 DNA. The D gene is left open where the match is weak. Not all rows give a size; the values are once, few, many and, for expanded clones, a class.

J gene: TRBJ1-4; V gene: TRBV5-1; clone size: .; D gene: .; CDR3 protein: CASSVGDEKLFF; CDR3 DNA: TGCGCCAGCAGTGTCGGGGATGAAAAACTGTTTTTT
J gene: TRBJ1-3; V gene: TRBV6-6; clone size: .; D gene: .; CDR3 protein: CASTYTGTSGNTIYF; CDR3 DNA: TGTGCCAGCACCTACACCGGGACCTCGGGAAACACCATATATTTT
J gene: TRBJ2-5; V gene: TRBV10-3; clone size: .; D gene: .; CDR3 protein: CAISGGETQYF; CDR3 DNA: TGTGCCATCAGTGGGGGGGAGACCCAGTACTTC
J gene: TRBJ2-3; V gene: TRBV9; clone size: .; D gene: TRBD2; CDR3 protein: CASSPRLAGGFHTQYF; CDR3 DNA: TGTGCCAGCAGCCCGCGACTAGCGGGAGGGTTCCATACGCAGTATTTT
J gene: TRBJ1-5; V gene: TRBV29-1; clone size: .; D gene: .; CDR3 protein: CSVGGRNQPQHF; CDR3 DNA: TGCAGCGTTGGCGGGCGCAATCAGCCCCAGCATTTT
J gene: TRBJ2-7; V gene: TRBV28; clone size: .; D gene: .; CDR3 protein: CASSPGGVLYEQYF; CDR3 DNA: TGTGCCAGCAGTCCCGGGGGAGTCCTCTACGAGCAGTACTTC
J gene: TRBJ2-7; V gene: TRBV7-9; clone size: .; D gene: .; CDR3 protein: CASSFSRETGGHEQYF; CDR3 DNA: TGTGCCAGCAGCTTTTCGAGGGAAACGGGGGGCCACGAGCAGTACTTC
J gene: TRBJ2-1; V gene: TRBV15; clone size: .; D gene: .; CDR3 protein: CATSRVNNEQFF; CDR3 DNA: TGTGCCACCAGCAGAGTGAACAATGAGCAGTTCTTC
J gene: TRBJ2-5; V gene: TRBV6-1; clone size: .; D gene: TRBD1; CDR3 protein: CASRLDRAKETQYF; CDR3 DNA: TGTGCCAGCAGACTGGACAGGGCCAAAGAGACCCAGTACTTC
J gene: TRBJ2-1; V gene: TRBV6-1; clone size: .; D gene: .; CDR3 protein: CASSLLPIDEQFF; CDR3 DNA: TGTGCCAGCTCTCTCTTGCCGATCGATGAGCAGTTCTTC
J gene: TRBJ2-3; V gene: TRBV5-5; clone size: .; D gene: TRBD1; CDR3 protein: CASSLEGTGGTDTQYF; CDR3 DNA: TGTGCCAGCAGCTTAGAAGGGACAGGGGGCACAGATACGCAGTATTTT
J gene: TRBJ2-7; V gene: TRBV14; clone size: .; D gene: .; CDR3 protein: CASSQETGRAYEQYF; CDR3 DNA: TGTGCCAGCAGCCAGGAGACAGGACGCGCCTACGAGCAGTACTTC
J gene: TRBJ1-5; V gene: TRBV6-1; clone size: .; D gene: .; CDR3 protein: CASSERNQPQHF; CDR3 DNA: TGTGCCAGCAGTGAACGGAATCAGCCCCAGCATTTT
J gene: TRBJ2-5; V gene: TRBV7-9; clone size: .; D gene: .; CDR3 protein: CASSFLGSGKETQYF; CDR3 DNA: TGTGCCAGCAGTTTTCTGGGTAGCGGAAAAGAGACCCAGTACTTC
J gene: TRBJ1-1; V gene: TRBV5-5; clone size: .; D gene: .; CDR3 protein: CASSLAWSAGYTEAFF; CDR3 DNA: TGTGCCAGCAGCTTGGCCTGGTCGGCGGGGTACACTGAAGCTTTCTTT
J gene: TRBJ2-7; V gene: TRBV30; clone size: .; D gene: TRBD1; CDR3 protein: CAWRSQGGEQYF; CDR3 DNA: TGTGCCTGGAGGTCACAGGGGGGTGAGCAGTACTTC
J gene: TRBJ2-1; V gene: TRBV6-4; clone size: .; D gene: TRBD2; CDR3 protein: CASSAISGRAYNEQFF; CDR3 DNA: TGTGCCAGCAGTGCCATTAGCGGGAGGGCCTACAATGAGCAGTTCTTC
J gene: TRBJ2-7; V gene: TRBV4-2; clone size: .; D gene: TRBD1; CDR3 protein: CASSQERDSYPYEQYF; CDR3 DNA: TGTGCCAGCAGCCAAGAAAGGGACAGCTATCCCTACGAGCAGTACTTC
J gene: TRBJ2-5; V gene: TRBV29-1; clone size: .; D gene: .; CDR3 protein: CSVDPPDRQETQYF; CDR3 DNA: TGCAGCGTTGATCCTCCGGACCGCCAAGAGACCCAGTACTTC
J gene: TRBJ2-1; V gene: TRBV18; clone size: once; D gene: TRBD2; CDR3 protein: CASSLLGTSGAPTNNEQFF; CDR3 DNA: TGTGCCAGCTCACTTCTCGGGACTAGCGGGGCCCCAACCAACAATGAGCAGTTCTTC
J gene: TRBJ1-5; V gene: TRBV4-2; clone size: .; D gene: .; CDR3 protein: CASSSRLGQPQHF; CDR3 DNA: TGTGCCAGCAGCTCTCGTTTGGGTCAGCCCCAGCATTTT
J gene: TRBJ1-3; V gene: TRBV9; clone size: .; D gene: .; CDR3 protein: CASSVEIGNTIYF; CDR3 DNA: TGTGCCAGCAGCGTAGAGATAGGAAACACCATATATTTT
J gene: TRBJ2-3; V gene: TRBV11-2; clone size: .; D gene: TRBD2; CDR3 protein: CASSRNLGGGSTDTQYF; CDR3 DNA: TGTGCCAGCAGCCGAAACCTTGGCGGGGGAAGCACAGATACGCAGTATTTT